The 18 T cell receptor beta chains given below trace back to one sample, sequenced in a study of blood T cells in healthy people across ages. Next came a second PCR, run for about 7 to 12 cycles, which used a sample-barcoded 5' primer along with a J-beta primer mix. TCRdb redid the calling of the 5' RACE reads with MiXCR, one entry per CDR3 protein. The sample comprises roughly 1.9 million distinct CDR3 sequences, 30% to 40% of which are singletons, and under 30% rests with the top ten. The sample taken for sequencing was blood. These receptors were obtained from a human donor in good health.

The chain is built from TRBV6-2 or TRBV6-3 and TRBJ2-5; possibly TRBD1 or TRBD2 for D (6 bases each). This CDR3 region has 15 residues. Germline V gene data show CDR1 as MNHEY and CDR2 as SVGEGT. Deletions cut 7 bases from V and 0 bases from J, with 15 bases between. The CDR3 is CASNNREVYQETQYF. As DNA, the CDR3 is TGTGCCAGCAATAACAGGGAGGTGTACCAAGAGACCCAGTACTTC.

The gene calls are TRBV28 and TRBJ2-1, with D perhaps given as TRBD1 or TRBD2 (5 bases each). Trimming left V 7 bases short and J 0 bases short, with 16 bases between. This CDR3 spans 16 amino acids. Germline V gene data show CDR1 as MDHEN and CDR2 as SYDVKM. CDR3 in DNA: TGTGCCAGCACAGCCGGGGCGATCAGCTCCTACAATGAGCAGTTCTTC. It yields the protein CASTAGAISSYNEQFF.

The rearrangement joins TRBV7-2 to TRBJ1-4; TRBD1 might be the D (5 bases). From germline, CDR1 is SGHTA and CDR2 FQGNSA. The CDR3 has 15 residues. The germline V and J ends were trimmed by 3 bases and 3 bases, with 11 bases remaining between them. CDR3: CASSLYGGANEKLFF. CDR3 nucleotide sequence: TGTGCCAGCAGCTTGTATGGGGGGGCTAATGAAAAACTGTTTTTT.

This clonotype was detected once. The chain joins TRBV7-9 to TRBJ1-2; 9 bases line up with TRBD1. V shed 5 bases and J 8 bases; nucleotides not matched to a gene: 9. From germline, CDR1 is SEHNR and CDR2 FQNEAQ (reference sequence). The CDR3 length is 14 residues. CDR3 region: CASSQNRGPQGYTF. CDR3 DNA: TGTGCCAGCAGCCAGAACAGGGGGCCGCAGGGCTACACCTTC.

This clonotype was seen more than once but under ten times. CDR3: CSVAGAQGWDPNYGYTF. The DNA for the CDR3 is TGCAGCGTTGCTGGGGCCCAGGGCTGGGACCCCAACTATGGCTACACCTTC. The chain couples TRBV29-1 to TRBJ1-2; perhaps TRBD1 as D (5 bases). The germline V gene encodes CDR1 SQVTM and CDR2 ANQGSEA. CDR3 length: 17 amino acids. Trimming took off 4 bases at V and 2 bases at J, with 23 bases between the two ends.

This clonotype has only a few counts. The chain's CDR3 is CASSSASRVTYEQYF. CDR3 bases: TGTGCCAGCAGTTCAGCAAGCCGAGTAACCTACGAGCAGTACTTC. V usage is TRBV6-2 or TRBV6-3 and J usage is TRBJ2-7; D unresolved. CDR3 length equals 15 residues. Germline CDR1 and CDR2: MNHEY and SVGEGT. The germline V and J ends were trimmed by 4 bases and 2 bases, with 15 bases remaining between them.

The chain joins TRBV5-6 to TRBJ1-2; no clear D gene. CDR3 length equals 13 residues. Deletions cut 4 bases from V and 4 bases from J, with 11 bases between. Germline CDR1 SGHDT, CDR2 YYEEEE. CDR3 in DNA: TGTGCCAGCAGCGCCGGGAGACCCTATGGCTACACCTTC. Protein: CASSAGRPYGYTF.

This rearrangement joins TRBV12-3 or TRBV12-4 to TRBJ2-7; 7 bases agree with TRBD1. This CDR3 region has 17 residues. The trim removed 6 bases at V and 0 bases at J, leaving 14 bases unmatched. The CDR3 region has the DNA TGTGCCAGCAGCCCTACAGGGGCCGAAAGGAGCTCCTACGAGCAGTACTTC. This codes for CASSPTGAERSSYEQYF.

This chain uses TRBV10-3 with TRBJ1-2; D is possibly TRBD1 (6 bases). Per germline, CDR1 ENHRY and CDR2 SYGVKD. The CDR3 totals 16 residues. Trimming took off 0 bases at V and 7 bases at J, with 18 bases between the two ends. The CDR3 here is CAISESTGGGQTGYTF. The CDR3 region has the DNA TGTGCCATCAGTGAGTCGACGGGAGGTGGACAGACTGGCTACACCTTC.

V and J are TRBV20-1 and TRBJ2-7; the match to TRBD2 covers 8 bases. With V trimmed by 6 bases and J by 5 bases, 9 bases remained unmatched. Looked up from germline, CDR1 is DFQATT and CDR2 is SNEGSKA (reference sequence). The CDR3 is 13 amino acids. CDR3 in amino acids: CSAHSGAFNEQYF. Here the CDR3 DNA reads TGCAGTGCCCATAGCGGGGCCTTTAACGAGCAGTACTTC.

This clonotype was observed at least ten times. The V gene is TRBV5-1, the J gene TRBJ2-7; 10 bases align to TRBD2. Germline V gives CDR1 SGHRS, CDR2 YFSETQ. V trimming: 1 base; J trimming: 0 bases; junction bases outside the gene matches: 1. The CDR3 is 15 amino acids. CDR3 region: CASSLLAGGSYEQYF. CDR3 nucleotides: TGCGCCAGCAGCTTGTTAGCGGGGGGCTCCTACGAGCAGTACTTC.

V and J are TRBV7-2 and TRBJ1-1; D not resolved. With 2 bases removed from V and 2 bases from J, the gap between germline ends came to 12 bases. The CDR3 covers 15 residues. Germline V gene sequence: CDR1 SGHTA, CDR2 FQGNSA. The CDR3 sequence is CASSLSWIGNTEAFF. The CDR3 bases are TGTGCCAGCAGCTTATCGTGGATCGGAAACACTGAAGCTTTCTTT.

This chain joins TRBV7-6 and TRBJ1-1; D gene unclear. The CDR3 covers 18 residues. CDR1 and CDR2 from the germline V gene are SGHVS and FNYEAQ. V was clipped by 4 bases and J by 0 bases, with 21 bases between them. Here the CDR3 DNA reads TGTGCCAGCAGCTCACTGGCCGGAGGAAACCTCGTGAACACTGAAGCTTTCTTT. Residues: CASSSLAGGNLVNTEAFF. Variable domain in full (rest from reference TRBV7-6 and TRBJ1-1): GAGVSQSPRYKVTKRGQDVALRCDPISGHVSLYWYRQALGQGPEFLTYFNYEAQQDKSGLPNDRFSAERPEGSISTLTIQRTEQRDSAMYRCASSSLAGGNLVNTEAFFGQGTRLTVV.

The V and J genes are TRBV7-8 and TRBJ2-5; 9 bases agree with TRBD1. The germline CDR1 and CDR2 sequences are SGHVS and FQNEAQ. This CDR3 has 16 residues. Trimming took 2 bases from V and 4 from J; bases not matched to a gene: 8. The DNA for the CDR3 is TGTGCCAGCAGCTTACTACAGGGGGCGCCTTTAGAGACCCAGTACTTC. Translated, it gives CASSLLQGAPLETQYF.

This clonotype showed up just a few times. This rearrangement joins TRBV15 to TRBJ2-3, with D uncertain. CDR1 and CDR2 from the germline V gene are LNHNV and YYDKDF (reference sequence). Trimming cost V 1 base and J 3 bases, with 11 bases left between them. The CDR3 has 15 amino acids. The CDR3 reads CATSRVVQLTDTQYF. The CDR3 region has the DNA TGTGCCACCAGCAGAGTAGTACAATTAACAGATACGCAGTATTTT. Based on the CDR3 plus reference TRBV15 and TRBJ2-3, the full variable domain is DAMVIQNPRYQVTQFGKPVTLSCSQTLNHNVMYWYQQKSSQAPKLLFHYYDKDFNNEADTPDNFQSRRPNTSFCFLDIRSPGLGDTAMYLCATSRVVQLTDTQYFGPGTRLTVL.

CDR3 residues: CASSFGVATEAFF. For the CDR3, the DNA is TGTGCCAGCAGTTTTGGGGTGGCCACTGAAGCTTTCTTT. This chain connects TRBV12-3 or TRBV12-4 to TRBJ1-1; D is unclear. Trimming took 3 bases from V and 4 from J, leaving 9 bases between them. The CDR3 extends over 13 amino acids.

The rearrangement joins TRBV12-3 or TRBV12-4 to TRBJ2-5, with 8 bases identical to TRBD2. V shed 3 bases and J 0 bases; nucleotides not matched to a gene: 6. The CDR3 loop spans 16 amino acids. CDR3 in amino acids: CASSFGGARYQETQYF. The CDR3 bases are TGTGCCAGCAGTTTCGGGGGGGCGAGGTACCAAGAGACCCAGTACTTC.

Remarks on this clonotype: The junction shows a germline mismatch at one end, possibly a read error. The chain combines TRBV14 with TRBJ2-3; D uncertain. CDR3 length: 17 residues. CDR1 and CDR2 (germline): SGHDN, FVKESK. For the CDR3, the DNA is TGTACCAGCAGCCAAAAGCTTCCGCCACAGTCCACAGATACGCAGTATTTT. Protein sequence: CTSSQKLPPQSTDTQYF. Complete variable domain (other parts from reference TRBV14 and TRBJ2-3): EAGVTQFPSHSVIEKGQTVTLRCDPISGHDNLYWYRRVMGKEIKFLLHFVKESKQDESGMPNNRFLAERTGGTYSTLKVQPAELEDSGVYFCTSSQKLPPQSTDTQYFGPGTRLTVL.